The clone carrying this T cell receptor beta chain was observed a single time. Profiling that covered TCR beta VDJ and CDR3 relied on genomic DNA as its template. A single record per CDR3 protein comes from TCRdb applying MiXCR to the reads. The table includes 200,000 to 250,000 distinct CDR3 sequences, roughly 60% detected once. Only patients with CD8+CD57+ cell expansion on flow cytometry were chosen for sequencing. Acquired aplastic anemia of severe grade affected all patients. The record originates from a study of CD8+CD57+ T cells in acquired aplastic anemia. For the study at large: Roughly 3.2 ug was the average amount of DNA from sorted CD4+ and CD8+ cells.

Specimen: sorted CD4+, CD8+, or CD8+CD57+ T cells (not recorded which) from PBMCs. The sequence was collected from a human donor with aplastic anemia.

CDR3 protein: CATGWNTEAFF. CDR3 sequence (DNA): TGTGCCACCGGGTGGAACACTGAAGCTTTCTTT. The chain links TRBV15 to TRBJ1-1, with D uncertain. The V and J ends lost 8 bases and 1 base respectively, with 5 bases between them. This CDR3 spans 11 amino acids. CDR1 is LNHNV and CDR2 is YYDKDF in the germline V gene (reference sequence). Using reference TRBV15 and TRBJ1-1 for the parts outside the CDR3, the full variable domain is DAMVIQNPRYQVTQFGKPVTLSCSQTLNHNVMYWYQQKSSQAPKLLFHYYDKDFNNEADTPDNFQSRRPNTSFCFLDIRSPGLGDTAMYLCATGWNTEAFFGQGTRLTVV.